This passage covers 32 T cell receptor beta chains from one sample sequenced in a study of T cell changes during pregnancy in multiple sclerosis. The repertoire was sequenced with immunoSEQ multiplex PCR; TCRdb's copy has only in-frame clones and lacks some. The sample includes about 100,000 clones, approximately 90% seen only once; the top ten take roughly 1.2%. The specimen comprised peripheral blood, sampled in the second trimester of pregnancy. The receptors come from a female donor with multiple sclerosis, enrolled in a pregnancy study.

This clone was seen a few times. V and J are TRBV7-9 and TRBJ2-1; D is unclear. Trimming cost V 5 bases and J 6 bases, with 5 bases left between them. The CDR3 is 11 residues long. From germline, CDR1 is SEHNR and CDR2 FQNEAQ (reference sequence). The CDR3 DNA follows: TGTGCCAGCAGCCCCTTCAATGAGCAGTTCTTC. Translation: CASSPFNEQFF.

This rearrangement joins TRBV7-2 to TRBJ2-3; 15 nucleotides match TRBD2. Germline V gives CDR1 SGHTA, CDR2 FQGNSA. The CDR3 spans 16 residues. After removal of 5 bases from V and 5 bases from J, the junction contained 5 bases not matched to a gene. The CDR3 DNA reads as TGTGCCAGCAGCCCGGGACTAGCGGGGGGTATAGATACGCAGTATTTT. Its translation is CASSPGLAGGIDTQYF. Full variable domain (remainder filled in from reference TRBV7-2 and TRBJ2-3): GAGVSQSPSNKVTEKGKDVELRCDPISGHTALYWYRQSLGQGLEFLIYFQGNSAPDKSGLPSDRFSAERTGGSVSTLTIQRTQQEDSAVYLCASSPGLAGGIDTQYFGPGTRLTVL.

The genes are TRBV18 and TRBJ1-1; 9 bases fit TRBD1. The junction had 11 bases not matched to a gene; V was cut back by 4 bases and J by 2 bases. Per the germline V gene, CDR1 is KGHSH and CDR2 is LQKENI. This CDR3 comprises 17 residues. The CDR3 DNA reads as TGTGCCAGCTCACTGGGTTTAATGGGACAGGGTAACACTGAAGCTTTCTTT. This codes for CASSLGLMGQGNTEAFF. The full variable domain, in which reference TRBV18 and TRBJ1-1 provide the parts outside the CDR3, is NAGVMQNPRHLVRRRGQEARLRCSPMKGHSHVYWYRQLPEEGLKFMVYLQKENIIDESGMPKERFSAEFPKEGPSILRIQQVVRGDSAAYFCASSLGLMGQGNTEAFFGQGTRLTVV.

The gene calls are TRBV30 and TRBJ1-6, with D possibly TRBD1 on 6 matching bases. Germline loops: CDR1 GTSNPN, CDR2 SVGIG (reference sequence). The CDR3 is made up of 18 amino acids. V was shortened by 2 bases and J by 0 bases, with 17 bases between the two germline ends. CDR3 protein: CAWSRGRRGSSYNSPLHF. In DNA, the CDR3 is TGTGCCTGGAGTCGGGGCCGCAGGGGTAGCTCCTATAATTCACCCCTCCACTTT.

A single count supports this clone. The chain's CDR3 is CASGSRGRNNEQYF. CDR3 in DNA: TGTGCTAGTGGTTCCAGGGGGCGCAACAACGAGCAGTACTTC. The V gene is TRBV12-5, the J gene TRBJ2-7, with TRBD1 matching over 8 bases. Germline CDR1 LGHNT, CDR2 FRNRAP. The CDR3 totals 14 residues. V gave up 4 bases and J gave up 5 bases; unmatched junction bases: 7.

The chain carries TRBV28 and TRBJ1-1; 10 nucleotides match TRBD1. CDR3 length: 20 residues. The V segment lost 6 bases and the J segment 1 base; nucleotides outside the gene matches: 20. The germline CDR1 and CDR2 sequences are MDHEN and SYDVKM. CDR3 sequence (DNA): TGTGCCAGCAGCGGGACAGGGGTTTTCGCACGGCGAGGGGGGAACACTGAAGCTTTCTTT. Amino acids: CASSGTGVFARRGGNTEAFF.

The chain is built from TRBV7-9 and TRBJ1-4; D call uncertain. The ends were cut back, 4 bases at V and 10 bases at J, with 19 bases in the middle. Germline-derived CDR1 and CDR2 are SEHNR and FQNEAQ (reference sequence). The CDR3 loop spans 15 amino acids. DNA for the CDR3: TGTGCCAGCAGCTCCTTCACCGGCGGAGGTGGAAAACTGTTTTTT. It codes for CASSSFTGGGGKLFF.

The chain links TRBV6-1 to TRBJ1-1; 7 nucleotides align to TRBD1. This CDR3 has 15 amino acids. V lost 6 bases, J lost 0 bases, and 7 bases stayed unmatched. Germline loops: CDR1 MNHNS, CDR2 SASEGT. The CDR3 region is CASREQGRMNTEAFF. The CDR3 DNA is TGTGCCAGCAGGGAACAGGGGCGTATGAACACTGAAGCTTTCTTT.

The V and J genes are TRBV19 and TRBJ2-1, with 10 bases lining up with TRBD1. Per the germline V gene, CDR1 is LNHDA and CDR2 is SQIVND (reference sequence). CDR3 size: 14 residues. V shed 5 bases, J shed 8 bases, and the junction held 6 bases outside the gene matches. The CDR3: CASSVRQGADEQFF. The CDR3 nucleotides are TGTGCCAGTAGTGTACGACAGGGGGCCGATGAGCAGTTCTTC.

The genes are TRBV9 and TRBJ2-1; D may be TRBD1 (6 bases). Per the germline V gene, CDR1 is SGDLS and CDR2 is YYNGEE. The CDR3 spans 12 residues. V lost 6 bases, J lost 6 bases, and 10 bases lay in between. The chain's CDR3 is CASTRGSNEQFF. CDR3 nucleotides: TGTGCCAGCACTAGGGGGAGCAATGAGCAGTTCTTC.

V and J are TRBV7-9 and TRBJ2-1, with D perhaps TRBD2 (5 bases). The CDR3 covers 14 residues. Germline CDR1 SEHNR, CDR2 FQNEAQ (reference sequence). V gave up 2 bases and J gave up 2 bases, with 7 bases separating them. DNA for the CDR3: TGTGCCAGCAGCTTACGGGAAGCCTACAATGAGCAGTTCTTC. This encodes CASSLREAYNEQFF.

V usage is TRBV30 and J usage is TRBJ2-5, with 8 nucleotides matching TRBD2. The CDR3 runs 13 residues. Germline CDR1 GTSNPN, CDR2 SVGIG (reference sequence). J lost 5 bases, V lost 7 bases, and 9 bases had no gene match. CDR3 sequence (DNA): TGTGCCTCCGAGTCGGCTAGCGGGGAGACCCAGTACTTC. It is translated as CASESASGETQYF. Complete variable domain (other parts from reference TRBV30 and TRBJ2-5): SQTIHQWPATLVQPVGSPLSLECTVEGTSNPNLYWYRQAAGRGLQLLFYSVGIGQISSEVPQNLSASRPQDRQFILSSKKLLLSDSGFYLCASESASGETQYFGPGTRLLVL.

This rearrangement joins TRBV6-5 to TRBJ2-2; the match to TRBD1 covers 8 bases. The V segment lost 6 bases and the J segment 5 bases; nucleotides outside the gene matches: 2. CDR3 length: 13 residues. The V gene's germline CDR1 is MNHEY and CDR2 SVGAGI. The CDR3 DNA sequence: TGTGCCAGCAGAACAGGGGGGACCGGGGAGCTGTTTTTT. Translated, it gives CASRTGGTGELFF.

The J gene is TRBJ2-1, the V gene TRBV9, with D possibly TRBD1 on 5 matching bases. Germline CDR1 and CDR2: SGDLS and YYNGEE. V shed 3 bases and J shed 0 bases, with 10 bases lying between them. This CDR3 has 15 residues. The DNA of the CDR3 is TGTGCCAGCAGCGAGACAGAGAGCTCCTACAATGAGCAGTTCTTC. Encoded protein: CASSETESSYNEQFF.

This chain connects TRBV30 to TRBJ1-1, with no clear D. The V gene's germline CDR1 is GTSNPN and CDR2 SVGIG (reference sequence). Trimming stripped 3 bases from V and 0 bases from J, with 14 bases between. This CDR3 contains 15 residues. The chain's CDR3 is CAWRVVGTVNTEAFF. The CDR3 DNA sequence: TGTGCCTGGAGGGTTGTCGGTACAGTGAACACTGAAGCTTTCTTT.

The chain has TRBV29-1 and TRBJ2-7, with TRBD1 matching over 10 bases. Germline values: CDR1 SQVTM, CDR2 ANQGSEA. CDR3 length: 14 amino acids. The trim removed 7 bases at V and 4 bases at J, leaving 10 bases unmatched. CDR3 nucleotide sequence: TGCAGCGCCGGTACTGGGACAGGGGCTTACGAGCAGTACTTC. Translation: CSAGTGTGAYEQYF.

This clone was seen just once. The chain is built from TRBV9 and TRBJ1-1, with D hard to call. Per the germline V gene, CDR1 is SGDLS and CDR2 is YYNGEE. The CDR3 extends over 16 amino acids. Trimming shortened V by 0 bases and J by 0 bases, and 12 bases separated the two germline ends. The CDR3 region is CASSVGTTHLNTEAFF. As DNA, the CDR3 is TGTGCCAGCAGCGTAGGAACCACTCACTTGAACACTGAAGCTTTCTTT.

The chain carries TRBV6-6 and TRBJ1-2; D gene unclear. The CDR3 extends over 13 amino acids. V lost 5 bases and J 4 bases, leaving 11 bases between the germline ends. In germline, CDR1 is MNHNY, CDR2 SVGAGI (reference sequence). Written as DNA, the CDR3 is TGTGCCAGCAGTGCAGCGGGGAGCTATGGCTACACCTTC. Translating gives CASSAAGSYGYTF.

V and J are TRBV5-1 and TRBJ2-5; 8 bases line up with TRBD1. V shed 4 bases, J shed 2 bases, and the junction held 7 bases outside the gene matches. Germline V gives CDR1 SGHRS, CDR2 YFSETQ. The CDR3 totals 15 residues. The DNA for the CDR3 is TGCGCCAGCAGCCCCGAGACAGGGGTACAAGAGACCCAGTACTTC. Protein product: CASSPETGVQETQYF.

The gene calls are TRBV27 and TRBJ2-7; possible D gene TRBD1, 6 bases. The CDR3 covers 14 residues. V lost 3 bases to trimming and J lost 6 bases, with 15 bases between them. CDR1 and CDR2 from the germline V gene are MNHEY and SMNVEV (reference sequence). As DNA, the CDR3 is TGTGCCAGCAGTTTCCGGACAGAAGGTTCCGAGCAGTACTTC. Translation: CASSFRTEGSEQYF.

The chain employs TRBV5-4 and TRBJ2-3; 13 bases align to TRBD2. There are 15 residues in the CDR3. CDR1 SGHNT and CDR2 YYREEE come from the germline V gene (reference sequence). Unmatched junction bases numbered 4, after V lost 3 bases and J lost 6 bases. CDR3 loop: CASSWTSGRIDTQYF. CDR3 coding DNA: TGTGCCAGCAGCTGGACTAGCGGGAGAATTGATACGCAGTATTTT. Complete variable domain (other parts from reference TRBV5-4 and TRBJ2-3): ETGVTQSPTHLIKTRGQQVTLRCSSQSGHNTVSWYQQALGQGPQFIFQYYREEENGRGNFPPRFSGLQFPNYSSELNVNALELDDSALYLCASSWTSGRIDTQYFGPGTRLTVL.

The CDR3 loop reads CASSRDEVMNTEAFF. CDR3 sequence (DNA): TGCGCCAGCAGCCGAGACGAGGTCATGAACACTGAAGCTTTCTTT. The chain carries TRBV4-1 and TRBJ1-1; no firm D call. The CDR3 covers 15 residues. Deletions cut 4 bases from V and 0 bases from J, with 12 bases between. CDR1 is MGHRA and CDR2 is YSYEKL in the germline V gene.

The J gene is TRBJ2-7, the V gene TRBV9; 8 positions agree with TRBD2. V dropped 0 bases and J dropped 4; count of bases not matched to a gene: 9. The CDR3 is 16 residues long. Germline CDR1 is SGDLS and CDR2 is YYNGEE. The CDR3 loop reads CASSVEDGGAQYEQYF. In DNA, the CDR3 is TGTGCCAGCAGCGTAGAGGACGGGGGGGCCCAGTACGAGCAGTACTTC.

V gene TRBV28 combines with J gene TRBJ2-7, with 9 bases fitting TRBD1. This CDR3 has 13 amino acids. The germline V gene encodes CDR1 MDHEN and CDR2 SYDVKM. With 2 bases clipped from V and 5 bases from J, the junction kept 1 base outside the gene matches. The CDR3 spells CASSLDRGDEQYF. The CDR3 DNA follows: TGTGCCAGCAGTTTAGACAGGGGGGACGAGCAGTACTTC.

This chain uses TRBV19 with TRBJ1-1; perhaps TRBD1 as D (5 bases). CDR3 length: 14 residues. Trimming removed 5 bases at V and 1 base at J, with 11 bases between. CDR1 is LNHDA and CDR2 is SQIVND in the germline V gene (reference sequence). This CDR3 is CASSSRGKNTEAFF. The CDR3, as DNA: TGTGCCAGTAGTTCACGGGGGAAGAACACTGAAGCTTTCTTT.

V and J are TRBV28 and TRBJ1-5; no firm D call. The CDR3 length is 14 residues. V was shortened by 3 bases and J by 7 bases, with 13 bases between the two germline ends. Germline V CDR1 and CDR2: MDHEN, SYDVKM. The CDR3 loop is CASSLRVVGQPQHF. Written as DNA, the CDR3 is TGTGCCAGCAGTTTGAGGGTGGTCGGGCAGCCCCAGCATTTT.

The chain combines TRBV2 with TRBJ1-2; maybe TRBD1 (5 bases). The germline V and J ends were trimmed by 3 bases and 8 bases, with 13 bases remaining between them. The length of the CDR3 is 13 residues. Germline V gene data show CDR1 as SNHLY and CDR2 as FYNNEI. Written as DNA, the CDR3 is TGTGCCAGCAGTGACCCGGGACTAAAGGGCTACACCTTC. Its protein product is CASSDPGLKGYTF.

The chain recombines TRBV6-1 with TRBJ1-4; D not resolved. The CDR3 totals 14 residues. V shed 2 bases and J shed 0 bases, with 4 bases lying between them. Germline assignment: CDR1 MNHNS and CDR2 SASEGT. CDR3 DNA: TGTGCCAGCAGTGAACTAGCAACTAATGAAAAACTGTTTTTT. Translated: CASSELATNEKLFF.

The chain carries TRBV5-1 and TRBJ2-7; 7 positions match TRBD2. The germline V gene has CDR1 SGHRS and CDR2 YFSETQ. The CDR3 loop spans 14 amino acids. J lost 2 bases, V lost 1 base, and 3 bases had no gene match. The CDR3, as DNA: TGCGCCAGCAGCTTGAAAGCGGGAACCTACGAGCAGTACTTC. It yields the protein CASSLKAGTYEQYF.

In this sample, this clone turned up a few times. The J gene is TRBJ1-1, the V gene TRBV9; TRBD1 is a possible D gene (6 bases). The CDR3 consists of 15 residues. The V gene lost 0 bases and the J gene lost 3 bases, with 12 bases spanning the gap. Germline-derived CDR1 and CDR2 are SGDLS and YYNGEE. DNA of the CDR3: TGTGCCAGCAGCGTAGATGGCAGGGGACACACTGAAGCTTTCTTT. Residues: CASSVDGRGHTEAFF.

The chain employs TRBV2 and TRBJ1-1, with no clear D. V was clipped by 4 bases and J by 5 bases, with 14 bases between them. Germline-derived CDR1 and CDR2 are SNHLY and FYNNEI. The CDR3 length is 14 residues. Here the CDR3 reads CASSGTGVRTEAFF. CDR3 in DNA: TGTGCCAGCAGTGGAACCGGGGTCCGTACTGAAGCTTTCTTT.

This chain uses TRBV27 with TRBJ2-2; D might be TRBD2 (6 bases). Germline V CDR1 and CDR2: MNHEY, SMNVEV (reference sequence). This CDR3 spans 14 amino acids. Trimming removed 6 bases at V and 4 bases at J, with 12 bases between. This chain's CDR3 is CASSELGGTGELFF. The CDR3 DNA reads as TGTGCCAGCAGCGAACTCGGGGGCACCGGGGAGCTGTTTTTT.